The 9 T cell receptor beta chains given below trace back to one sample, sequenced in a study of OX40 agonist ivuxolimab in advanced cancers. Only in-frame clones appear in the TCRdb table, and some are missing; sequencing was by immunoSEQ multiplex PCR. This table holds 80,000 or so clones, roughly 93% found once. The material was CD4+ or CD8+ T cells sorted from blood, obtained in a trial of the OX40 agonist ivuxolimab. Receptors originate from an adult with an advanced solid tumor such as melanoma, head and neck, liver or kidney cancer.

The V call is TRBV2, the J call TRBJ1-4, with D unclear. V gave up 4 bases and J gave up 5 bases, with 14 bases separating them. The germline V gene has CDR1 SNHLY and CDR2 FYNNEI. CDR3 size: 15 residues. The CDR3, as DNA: TGTGCCAGCAGTGTGGATAGGGCCAAAAATGAAAAACTGTTTTTT. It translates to CASSVDRAKNEKLFF.

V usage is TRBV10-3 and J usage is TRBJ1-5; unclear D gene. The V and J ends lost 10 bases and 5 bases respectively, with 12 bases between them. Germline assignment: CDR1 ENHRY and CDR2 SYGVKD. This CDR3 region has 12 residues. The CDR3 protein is CATGDAYQPQHF. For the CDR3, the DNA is TGTGCCACCGGAGACGCGTATCAGCCCCAGCATTTT.

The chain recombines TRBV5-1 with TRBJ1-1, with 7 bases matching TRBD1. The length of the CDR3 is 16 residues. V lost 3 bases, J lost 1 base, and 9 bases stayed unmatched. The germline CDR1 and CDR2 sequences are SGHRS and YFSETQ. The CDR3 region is CASSSAVTGTNTEAFF. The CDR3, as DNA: TGCGCCAGCAGCTCGGCCGTGACAGGGACGAACACTGAAGCTTTCTTT.

CDR3 residues: CASSLDSGGTDTQYF. The CDR3 DNA reads as TGTGCCAGCAGCTTAGATAGCGGGGGCACAGATACGCAGTATTTT. The J gene is TRBJ2-3, the V gene TRBV7-2; 8 positions match TRBD2. The CDR3 sequence is 15 residues long. Trimming took 1 base from V and 1 from J; bases not matched to a gene: 1. Germline V gene sequence: CDR1 SGHTA, CDR2 FQGNSA.

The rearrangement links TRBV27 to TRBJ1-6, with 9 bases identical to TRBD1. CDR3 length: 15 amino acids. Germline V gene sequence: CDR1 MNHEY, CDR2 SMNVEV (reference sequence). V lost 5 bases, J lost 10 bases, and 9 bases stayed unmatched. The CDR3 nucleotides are TGTGCCAGCAGTCCCGGGACAGGGCAGAACTCACCCCTCCACTTT. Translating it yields CASSPGTGQNSPLHF.

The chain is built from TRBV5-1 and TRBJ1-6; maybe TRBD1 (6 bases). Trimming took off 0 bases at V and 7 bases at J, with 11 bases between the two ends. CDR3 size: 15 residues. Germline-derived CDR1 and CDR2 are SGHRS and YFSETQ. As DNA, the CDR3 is TGCGCCAGCAGCTTGGCCGGTCAGGGGAATTCACCCCTCCACTTT. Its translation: CASSLAGQGNSPLHF.

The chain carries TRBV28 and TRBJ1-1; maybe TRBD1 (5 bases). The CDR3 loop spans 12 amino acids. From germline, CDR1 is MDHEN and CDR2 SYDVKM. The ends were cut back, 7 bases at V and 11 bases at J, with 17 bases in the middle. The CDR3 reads CASTNGGLGAFF. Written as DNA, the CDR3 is TGTGCCAGCACCAACGGGGGTCTTGGGGCTTTCTTT.

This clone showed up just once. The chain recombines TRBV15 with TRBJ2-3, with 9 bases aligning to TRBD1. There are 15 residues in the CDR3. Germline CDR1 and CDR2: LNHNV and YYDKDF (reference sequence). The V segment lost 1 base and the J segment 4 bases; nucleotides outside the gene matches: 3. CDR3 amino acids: CATSRGDRDADTQYF. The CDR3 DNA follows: TGTGCCACCAGCAGAGGGGACAGGGATGCAGATACGCAGTATTTT.

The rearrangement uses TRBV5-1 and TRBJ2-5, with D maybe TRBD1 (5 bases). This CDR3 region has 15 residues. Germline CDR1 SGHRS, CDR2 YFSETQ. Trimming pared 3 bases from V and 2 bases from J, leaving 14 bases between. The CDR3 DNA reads TGCGCCAGCAGCTCGGTAGGGGCCGCGCAAGAGACCCAGTACTTC. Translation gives CASSSVGAAQETQYF.